These T cell receptor beta chains were read from a single sample in a study of control samples from healthy donors and cancer patients. Clones were read by immunoSEQ multiplex PCR, and TCRdb kept only the in-frame ones, dropping some. The sample has approximately 17,000 clones; 85% to 90% are singletons. Sequenced sample: PBMCs. All receptors come from a man in his 60s with head and neck cancer. Each CDR3 is given without its conserved first and last residue. Each record gives: V gene, CDR3 protein.

v_call: TRBV3-1/TRBV3-2
cdr3_aa: ASSQTGTYGYT

v_call: TRBV4-2
cdr3_aa: ASSQGEGRGGTEAF

v_call: TRBV9
cdr3_aa: ASSVNRDFYEQY

v_call: TRBV7-3
cdr3_aa: ASSKTGSTDTQY

v_call: TRBV4-1
cdr3_aa: ASSQGRWTAVSYNSPLH

v_call: TRBV4-1
cdr3_aa: ASSGLAGTGELF

v_call: TRBV18
cdr3_aa: ASSRATGDDT

v_call: TRBV15
cdr3_aa: ATSRAGGDQY

v_call: TRBV9
cdr3_aa: ASSFGGVGTDTQY

v_call: TRBV6-5
cdr3_aa: ASSYGTEDYGYT

v_call: TRBV7-8
cdr3_aa: ASSLHPDKLQETQY

v_call: TRBV2
cdr3_aa: ASSVGRPALAGLTDTQY

v_call: TRBV5-1
cdr3_aa: ASSPRGTDRSYEQY

v_call: TRBV11-2
cdr3_aa: ASSLEDRPYNEQF

v_call: TRBV5-6
cdr3_aa: ASSFLGQAKNIQY

v_call: TRBV29-1
cdr3_aa: SVKEPDRGRGYT

v_call: TRBV27
cdr3_aa: ASSAYGEAF

v_call: TRBV3-1/TRBV3-2
cdr3_aa: ASSQGRIRDRGGNTIY

v_call: TRBV6-6
cdr3_aa: ASRGRTGDTEAF

v_call: TRBV6-5
cdr3_aa: ASSSREYSYNEQF

v_call: TRBV5-6
cdr3_aa: ASSSLRTGGPDEQY

v_call: TRBV4-2
cdr3_aa: ASSRPGTSNQPQH

v_call: TRBV9
cdr3_aa: ASSVDPFGELF